What follows are 6 T cell receptor beta chains derived from one specimen sequenced in a study of cytomegalovirus exposure and HLA in healthy donors (TCRdb year 2017). The receptor library was made with the immunoSEQ multiplex PCR assay. For the multiplex PCR, a mixture combining 60 forward primers for TCR Vbeta segments and 13 reverse primers for TCR Jbeta segments was used. TCRdb carries this immuneACCESS record with in-frame sequences only. Its versions omit some clonotypes, under half of them owing to an unresolved V gene in the studies checked, with the rest unexplained. The sample contains 200,000 or so clones, around 73% of them found a single time. The ten largest account for 3.8% of the sample. The sequenced sample was PBMCs. These receptors all come from a male donor in good health and CMV-seronegative.

V and J are TRBV27 and TRBJ2-3; 7 bases are shared with TRBD2. This CDR3 contains 14 residues. Trimming at V came to 6 bases and at J to 7 bases, leaving 10 bases not matched to a gene. Germline CDR1 reads MNHEY; CDR2 reads SMNVEV (reference sequence). As DNA, the CDR3 is TGTGCCAGCAGACCGCTAGCGGAAATTTATACGCAGTATTTT. Translation gives CASRPLAEIYTQYF.

This sequence joins TRBV19 and TRBJ2-3, with D possibly matching TRBD2 (5 bases). CDR1 and CDR2 from the germline V gene are LNHDA and SQIVND (reference sequence). CDR3 length: 13 amino acids. Trimming shortened V by 6 bases and J by 5 bases, and 12 bases separated the two germline ends. The CDR3 DNA is TGTGCCAGTAGGGGTAGCGTCTTAGATACGCAGTATTTT. It yields the protein CASRGSVLDTQYF.

V is TRBV5-1 and J is TRBJ2-1; 8 positions agree with TRBD1. V was clipped by 6 bases and J by 7 bases; unmatched bases: 21. Germline loops: CDR1 SGHRS, CDR2 YFSETQ. This CDR3 contains 18 residues. DNA of the CDR3: TGCGCCAGCACCTGGTTGCTTCAGGGGGCCGGGAGTTCGAATGAGCAGTTCTTC. This translates into CASTWLLQGAGSSNEQFF.

The chain couples TRBV5-5 to TRBJ2-1, with 9 bases lining up with TRBD2. The germline V gene encodes CDR1 SGHKS and CDR2 YYEKEE (reference sequence). This CDR3 region has 16 residues. With 4 bases clipped from V and 4 bases from J, the junction kept 9 bases outside the gene matches. The CDR3, as DNA: TGTGCCAGCAGCCAACGAACTAGCGGGTCGTACAATGAGCAGTTCTTC. As protein: CASSQRTSGSYNEQFF.

This clone has only a few counts. The identical CDR3 is also encoded by other nucleotide sequences in the sample. The chain has TRBV19 and TRBJ2-7; TRBD1 agrees at 7 bases. CDR3 length: 13 residues. Germline CDR1 is LNHDA and CDR2 is SQIVND (reference sequence). J was trimmed by 2 bases and V by 6 bases; bases with no gene match: 4. CDR3 residues: CASSPGTAYEQYF. In nucleotides, the CDR3 is TGTGCCAGTAGCCCCGGGACAGCCTACGAGCAGTACTTC.

The V call is TRBV6-1, the J call TRBJ1-1, with no clear D. This CDR3 has 13 amino acids. The germline CDR1 and CDR2 sequences are MNHNS and SASEGT. Trimming left V 7 bases short and J 1 base short, with 10 bases between. This CDR3 is CASTQQPNTEAFF. DNA for the CDR3: TGTGCCAGCACCCAACAGCCGAACACTGAAGCTTTCTTT.